These 23 T cell receptor beta chains were all obtained from the same sample, sequenced in a study of cytomegalovirus exposure and HLA in healthy donors. 60 Vbeta and 13 Jbeta primers were used in PCR. Generated by immunoSEQ multiplex PCR, the TCRdb table keeps only in-frame clones and is missing some. The sample includes under 150,000 clones, roughly 9% of them seen just once. Sequencing used PBMCs. Receptor source: a woman in her forties in good health and CMV-seropositive.

There are a few counts of this clone. The chain carries TRBV6-5 and TRBJ2-7, with TRBD2 identical over 9 bases. The junction had 5 bases not matched to a gene; V was cut back by 0 bases and J by 2 bases. The germline V gene encodes CDR1 MNHEY and CDR2 SVGAGI. CDR3 length: 16 residues. CDR3 in amino acids: CASSYSPSGEAYEQYF. Written as DNA, the CDR3 is TGTGCCAGCAGTTACTCTCCTAGCGGGGAAGCCTACGAGCAGTACTTC.

The rearrangement joins TRBV7-2 to TRBJ2-7; TRBD1 matches 11 bases. The CDR3 extends over 15 amino acids. Germline CDR1 and CDR2: SGHTA and FQGNSA. Trimming removed 3 bases from V and 3 bases from J; junction bases left unmatched: 4. The CDR3 protein is CASSLSGTGGYEQYF. CDR3 nucleotides: TGTGCCAGCAGCTTGTCCGGGACAGGGGGCTACGAGCAGTACTTC.

This clone was seen only a few times. The V call is TRBV5-6, the J call TRBJ1-1; unclear D gene. Germline CDR1 SGHDT, CDR2 YYEEEE. This CDR3 spans 12 amino acids. With 2 bases removed from V and 3 bases from J, the gap between germline ends came to 5 bases. CDR3 sequence (DNA): TGTGCCAGCAGCTTCTCCGACACTGAAGCTTTCTTT. Protein: CASSFSDTEAFF. Full variable domain (outside the CDR3, taken from reference TRBV5-6 and TRBJ1-1): DAGVTQSPTHLIKTRGQQVTLRCSPKSGHDTVSWYQQALGQGPQFIFQYYEEEERQRGNFPDRFSGHQFPNYSSELNVNALLLGDSALYLCASSFSDTEAFFGQGTRLTVV.

This rearrangement joins TRBV5-1 to TRBJ2-3; a weak D match, TRBD1 (6 bases). The CDR3 spans 15 residues. V shed 2 bases and J shed 2 bases, with 12 bases lying between them. The V gene's germline CDR1 is SGHRS and CDR2 YFSETQ. CDR3 residues: CASSLSTGPTDTQYF. DNA for the CDR3: TGCGCCAGCAGCTTATCGACAGGACCCACAGATACGCAGTATTTT. Full variable domain (outside the CDR3, taken from reference TRBV5-1 and TRBJ2-3): KAGVTQTPRYLIKTRGQQVTLSCSPISGHRSVSWYQQTPGQGLQFLFEYFSETQRNKGNFPGRFSGRQFSNSRSEMNVSTLELGDSALYLCASSLSTGPTDTQYFGPGTRLTVL.

This clone was counted only a few times. V usage is TRBV2 and J usage is TRBJ2-7; TRBD1 matches 7 bases. Germline V gene sequence: CDR1 SNHLY, CDR2 FYNNEI. Trimming cost V 2 bases and J 0 bases; bases outside gene matches: 10. The CDR3 is 17 residues long. This CDR3 is CASSEIKGQTSSYEQYF. CDR3 DNA: TGTGCCAGCAGTGAAATCAAGGGACAGACGAGCTCCTACGAGCAGTACTTC.

The chain is built from TRBV5-4 and TRBJ1-2, with D maybe TRBD1 (5 bases). Trimming left V 7 bases short and J 2 bases short, with 12 bases between. CDR1 SGHNT and CDR2 YYREEE come from the germline V gene (reference sequence). This CDR3 has 13 residues. CDR3 in amino acids: CASGKGQNYGYTF. The CDR3 bases are TGTGCCAGCGGGAAGGGGCAAAACTATGGCTACACCTTC.

V and J are TRBV5-1 and TRBJ1-1; D gene ambiguous. This CDR3 has 16 amino acids. The germline gives CDR1 SGHRS, CDR2 YFSETQ. Trimming pared 0 bases from V and 0 bases from J, leaving 12 bases between. The CDR3 region is CASSLAGSTLNTEAFF. The CDR3 DNA sequence: TGCGCCAGCAGCTTGGCCGGGTCCACCTTGAACACTGAAGCTTTCTTT.

The chain combines TRBV6-5 with TRBJ2-3, with a weak D call TRBD2 (5 bases). The germline CDR1 and CDR2 sequences are MNHEY and SVGAGI. V was clipped by 2 bases and J by 1 base, with 13 bases between them. The CDR3 is 16 amino acids. CDR3 protein: CASSYGWASRTDTQYF. CDR3 bases: TGTGCCAGCAGTTACGGATGGGCTAGCCGCACAGATACGCAGTATTTT.

This clone has just a few counts. The chain joins TRBV18 to TRBJ2-6; 7 bases match TRBD1. The germline V gene has CDR1 KGHSH and CDR2 LQKENI. The CDR3 covers 15 residues. V lost 6 bases, J lost 2 bases, and 4 bases stayed unmatched. CDR3 bases: TGTGCCAGCTCTCTAGGGACAGCTGGGGCCAACGTCCTGACTTTC. It yields the protein CASSLGTAGANVLTF. Looking up the rest from reference TRBV18 and TRBJ2-6 gives the full variable domain: NAGVMQNPRHLVRRRGQEARLRCSPMKGHSHVYWYRQLPEEGLKFMVYLQKENIIDESGMPKERFSAEFPKEGPSILRIQQVVRGDSAAYFCASSLGTAGANVLTFGAGSRLTVL.

This clone was observed a few times. This chain connects TRBV5-4 to TRBJ2-2, with 14 positions matching TRBD2. From germline, CDR1 is SGHNT and CDR2 YYREEE (reference sequence). The trim removed 4 bases at V and 5 bases at J, leaving 7 bases unmatched. There are 17 residues in the CDR3. DNA for the CDR3: TGTGCCAGCAGCATGCCGGGACTAGCGGGGGTGACCGGGGAGCTGTTTTTT. Amino acid sequence: CASSMPGLAGVTGELFF. The whole variable domain, filled in from reference TRBV5-4 and TRBJ2-2, reads ETGVTQSPTHLIKTRGQQVTLRCSSQSGHNTVSWYQQALGQGPQFIFQYYREEENGRGNFPPRFSGLQFPNYSSELNVNALELDDSALYLCASSMPGLAGVTGELFFGEGSRLTVL.

The CDR3: CASSFPGQGSGELFF. The CDR3 DNA sequence: TGTGCCAGCAGCTTTCCGGGACAGGGGAGCGGGGAGCTGTTTTTT. V gene TRBV5-4 combines with J gene TRBJ2-2; 10 bases are shared with TRBD1. CDR3 length: 15 amino acids. Germline CDR1 SGHNT, CDR2 YYREEE (reference sequence). Unmatched junction bases numbered 5, after V lost 2 bases and J lost 7 bases. Full variable domain (rest looked up from reference TRBV5-4 and TRBJ2-2): ETGVTQSPTHLIKTRGQQVTLRCSSQSGHNTVSWYQQALGQGPQFIFQYYREEENGRGNFPPRFSGLQFPNYSSELNVNALELDDSALYLCASSFPGQGSGELFFGEGSRLTVL.

V gene TRBV18 combines with J gene TRBJ2-5; tentatively, D is TRBD2 (5 bases). V gave up 3 bases and J gave up 2 bases, with 7 bases separating them. Germline V gene lookup returns CDR1 KGHSH and CDR2 LQKENI. This CDR3 has 13 residues. This CDR3 reads CASSPEGQETQYF. The CDR3 region has the DNA TGTGCCAGCTCACCTGAGGGACAAGAGACCCAGTACTTC. Full variable domain (missing parts from reference TRBV18 and TRBJ2-5): NAGVMQNPRHLVRRRGQEARLRCSPMKGHSHVYWYRQLPEEGLKFMVYLQKENIIDESGMPKERFSAEFPKEGPSILRIQQVVRGDSAAYFCASSPEGQETQYFGPGTRLLVL.

The gene calls are TRBV4-1 and TRBJ1-4; D call uncertain. V gave up 3 bases and J gave up 7 bases, with 12 bases separating them. CDR1 is MGHRA, CDR2 YSYEKL, per germline. CDR3 length: 14 amino acids. The CDR3 DNA reads as TGCGCCAGCAGCCATAACGGAGGGAGTGAAAAACTGTTTTTT. Protein product: CASSHNGGSEKLFF.

This clone was detected only a few times. V usage is TRBV19 and J usage is TRBJ1-2; 10 nucleotides align to TRBD1. The CDR3 contains 15 residues. Germline loops: CDR1 LNHDA, CDR2 SQIVND (reference sequence). With V trimmed by 5 bases and J by 0 bases, 3 bases remained unmatched. CDR3 sequence: CASSATGGTNYGYTF. DNA for the CDR3: TGTGCCAGTAGTGCGACAGGGGGCACTAACTATGGCTACACCTTC. The whole variable domain, remainder taken from reference TRBV19 and TRBJ1-2, is DGGITQSPKYLFRKEGQNVTLSCEQNLNHDAMYWYRQDPGQGLRLIYYSQIVNDFQKGDIAEGYSVSREKKESFPLTVTSAQKNPTAFYLCASSATGGTNYGYTFGSGTRLTVV.

This clone appeared a few times. The chain is built from TRBV6-1 and TRBJ1-1; D remains unclear. Trimming pared 4 bases from V and 6 bases from J, leaving 15 bases between. The germline CDR1 and CDR2 sequences are MNHNS and SASEGT. This CDR3 comprises 14 residues. This CDR3 is CASSVKGGVAEAFF. DNA for the CDR3: TGTGCCAGCAGTGTAAAGGGAGGAGTGGCTGAAGCTTTCTTT.

This clone was seen only a few times. The genes are TRBV6-1 and TRBJ1-1; TRBD1 aligns across 8 bases. Trimming took 11 bases from V and 3 from J; bases not matched to a gene: 11. CDR3 size: 14 residues. CDR1 is MNHNS, CDR2 SASEGT, per germline. This CDR3 is CAGTTGGTHTEAFF. As DNA, the CDR3 is TGTGCCGGTACCACAGGGGGTACGCACACTGAAGCTTTCTTT.

This clone showed up just a few times. V and J are TRBV4-1 and TRBJ2-7; 8 positions match TRBD1. The J segment lost 1 base and the V segment lost 0 bases, leaving 8 bases of the junction unmatched. The CDR3 covers 17 residues. The V gene's germline CDR1 is MGHRA and CDR2 YSYEKL. CDR3 region: CASSQDTRDRRSYEQYF. The CDR3 nucleotides are TGCGCCAGCAGCCAAGATACGAGGGACAGGCGATCCTACGAGCAGTACTTC.

The chain has TRBV29-1 and TRBJ2-5; possibly TRBD2 for D (7 bases). CDR1 and CDR2 (germline): SQVTM, ANQGSEA. This CDR3 contains 15 residues. The V gene lost 5 bases and the J gene lost 4 bases, with 20 bases spanning the gap. CDR3 residues: CSVPLGGGAVETQYF. The CDR3 DNA sequence: TGCAGCGTTCCCTTAGGGGGGGGCGCCGTAGAGACCCAGTACTTC.

This chain links TRBV19 with TRBJ2-6; D not certain. This CDR3 is 15 amino acids long. Germline V CDR1 and CDR2: LNHDA, SQIVND (reference sequence). Between the trimmed V and J ends, which lost 3 bases and 0 bases, there was a span of 6 bases. CDR3 protein: CASSIPISGANVLTF. CDR3 coding DNA: TGTGCCAGTAGTATCCCTATCTCTGGGGCCAACGTCCTGACTTTC.

This clone was detected only a few times. V and J are TRBV11-2 and TRBJ2-3; TRBD2 agrees at 8 bases. The CDR3 sequence is 16 residues long. The germline V gene encodes CDR1 SGHAT and CDR2 FQNNGV. Losses at the gene ends were 1 base for V and 2 bases for J; bases not matched to a gene: 5. As DNA, the CDR3 is TGTGCCAGCAGCTTAGGGACTAGCAGGGACACAGATACGCAGTATTTT. Translated, it gives CASSLGTSRDTDTQYF.

In its sample, this clone was seen a few times. Here the CDR3 DNA reads TGTGCCAGCAGGGACAGGGGTCGGTACACCGGGGAGCTGTTTTTT. This codes for CASRDRGRYTGELFF. The V gene is TRBV2, the J gene TRBJ2-2, with 9 positions matching TRBD1. Trimming removed 6 bases from V and 3 bases from J; junction bases left unmatched: 5. The CDR3 runs to 15 residues. Looked up from germline, CDR1 is SNHLY and CDR2 is FYNNEI. The full variable domain, with the rest looked up from reference TRBV2 and TRBJ2-2, is EPEVTQTPSHQVTQMGQEVILRCVPISNHLYFYWYRQILGQKVEFLVSFYNNEISEKSEIFDDQFSVERPDGSNFTLKIRSTKLEDSAMYFCASRDRGRYTGELFFGEGSRLTVL.

Points on this clone: Other nucleotide sequences from this sample produce the same CDR3. The rearrangement joins TRBV7-8 to TRBJ1-2, with 7 positions matching TRBD1. Trimming removed 3 bases from V and 3 bases from J; junction bases left unmatched: 1. Germline loops: CDR1 SGHVS, CDR2 FQNEAQ. The CDR3 runs 13 residues. CDR3 DNA: TGTGCCAGCAGCTTCCAGGGGGACTATGGCTACACCTTC. It yields the protein CASSFQGDYGYTF.

The chain uses TRBV5-8 and TRBJ1-6; maybe TRBD1 (5 bases). Germline loops: CDR1 SGHTS, CDR2 YDEGEE. The CDR3 covers 17 residues. V was shortened by 0 bases and J by 7 bases, with 17 bases between the two germline ends. CDR3 loop: CASSLGARGAGNSPLHF. CDR3 bases: TGTGCCAGCAGCTTGGGGGCAAGGGGCGCAGGGAATTCACCCCTCCACTTT. Variable domain in full (rest from reference TRBV5-8 and TRBJ1-6): EAGVTQSPTHLIKTRGQQATLRCSPISGHTSVYWYQQALGLGLQFLLWYDEGEERNRGNFPPRFSGRQFPNYSSELNVNALELEDSALYLCASSLGARGAGNSPLHFGNGTRLTVT.